Below, 19 T cell receptor beta chains from the same sample are listed, as sequenced in a study of beta chain features in type 1 diabetes. Expressed TCRB transcripts were sequenced after all isolated RNA was converted to cDNA. This table comes from immunoSEQ multiplex PCR, and its TCRdb copy is limited to in-frame clones, with some not included. The sample yields about 900,000 clones, roughly a sixth seen once. The sequenced sample was naive CD4+ T cells from blood. These receptors originate from a woman under 30 in good health.

This clone was counted a few times. This chain joins TRBV2 and TRBJ2-1; 8 bases align to TRBD2. Germline V gene data show CDR1 as SNHLY and CDR2 as FYNNEI. Germline trimming cut 8 bases from V and 0 bases from J; bases unmatched to any gene: 15. This CDR3 spans 18 amino acids. The CDR3 sequence: CASYGSGDSTGSYNEQFF. As DNA, the CDR3 is TGTGCCAGCTACGGTAGCGGGGACTCGACGGGCTCCTACAATGAGCAGTTCTTC.

The genes are TRBV6-1 and TRBJ2-1; TRBD2 is a possible D gene (6 bases). CDR1 and CDR2 (germline): MNHNS, SASEGT. V lost 10 bases, J lost 4 bases, and 14 bases lay in between. This CDR3 region has 13 residues. CDR3 residues: CATGTYRYNEQFF. The CDR3 coding sequence is TGTGCCACCGGGACTTATCGTTACAATGAGCAGTTCTTC.

Comment on this clone: The sample contains more than one DNA sequence encoding this CDR3. The J gene is TRBJ2-5, the V gene TRBV5-1, with D tentatively TRBD1 (5 bases). Germline CDR1 SGHRS, CDR2 YFSETQ. V was trimmed by 0 bases and J by 1 base, leaving 7 bases between them. The CDR3 is made up of 14 amino acids. CDR3 sequence (DNA): TGCGCCAGCAGCTTGGGGGGCACCCAAGAGACCCAGTACTTC. Its protein is CASSLGGTQETQYF.

There are a few counts of this clone. The genes are TRBV7-2 and TRBJ2-1; D is tentatively TRBD1 or TRBD2 (5 bases each). The CDR3 is 14 residues long. The V gene's germline CDR1 is SGHTA and CDR2 FQGNSA. V was cut by 5 bases and J by 8 bases, with 16 bases left in between. CDR3 residues: CASSRETGLDEQFF. The CDR3 nucleotides are TGTGCCAGCAGCCGCGAAACGGGGCTCGATGAGCAGTTCTTC.

The rearrangement joins TRBV5-1 to TRBJ2-3, with 10 bases that match TRBD2. The germline V gene has CDR1 SGHRS and CDR2 YFSETQ. The V gene end was trimmed by 1 base and the J gene end by 6 bases; junction bases not matched to a gene: 8. CDR3 length: 16 amino acids. The CDR3 DNA is TGCGCCAGCAGCTTGCCTAGCGGGGGACTAAGCGATACGCAGTATTTT. Its protein product is CASSLPSGGLSDTQYF.

CDR3 protein: CASSLFRGRITNTEAFF. The CDR3 DNA sequence: TGTGCCAGCAGCTTATTTCGGGGGCGAATTACGAACACTGAAGCTTTCTTT. V and J are TRBV7-2 and TRBJ1-1; D possibly corresponds to TRBD1 (6 bases). The CDR3 runs 17 residues. V was trimmed by 2 bases and J by 1 base, leaving 17 bases between them. Per the germline V gene, CDR1 is SGHTA and CDR2 is FQGNSA.

The gene calls are TRBV4-1 and TRBJ2-1; weak D call: TRBD2 (6 bases). There are 15 residues in the CDR3. Germline V gene sequence: CDR1 MGHRA, CDR2 YSYEKL. V was shortened by 3 bases and J by 4 bases, with 13 bases between the two germline ends. DNA of the CDR3: TGCGCCAGCAGCCAGGGGTTGACTAGATACAATGAGCAGTTCTTC. Protein: CASSQGLTRYNEQFF.

V gene TRBV7-9 combines with J gene TRBJ2-1; 11 bases align to TRBD2. This CDR3 region has 12 residues. With 9 bases clipped from V and 9 bases from J, the junction kept 4 bases outside the gene matches. Germline CDR1 and CDR2: SEHNR and FQNEAQ (reference sequence). The DNA of the CDR3 is TGTGCCAGTAATAGCGGGAGGGGTGAGCAGTTCTTC. Translation: CASNSGRGEQFF.

The chain employs TRBV2 and TRBJ1-2; TRBD1 agrees at 7 bases. CDR3 length: 13 amino acids. The trim removed 6 bases at V and 7 bases at J, leaving 8 bases unmatched. The germline V gene has CDR1 SNHLY and CDR2 FYNNEI. In nucleotides, the CDR3 is TGTGCCAGCAGAAGGACAGGCCCCTTTGGCTACACCTTC. Translation gives CASRRTGPFGYTF.

This clone was seen a handful of times. The V gene is TRBV15, the J gene TRBJ2-2; D may be TRBD1 (6 bases). Trimming took 3 bases from V and 4 from J, leaving 12 bases between them. Germline CDR1 reads LNHNV; CDR2 reads YYDKDF (reference sequence). The CDR3 is 15 residues long. The CDR3 is CATSSGQRSTGELFF. The DNA for the CDR3 is TGTGCCACCAGCAGCGGACAGAGGTCCACCGGGGAGCTGTTTTTT.

This rearrangement joins TRBV25-1 to TRBJ1-6, with no clear D. Germline-derived CDR1 and CDR2 are MGHDK and SYGVNS. Trimming pared 4 bases from V and 7 bases from J, leaving 5 bases between. This CDR3 region has 12 residues. DNA for the CDR3: TGTGCCAGCAGTGCAATAAATTCACCCCTCCACTTT. Residues: CASSAINSPLHF. Full variable domain (remainder filled in from reference TRBV25-1 and TRBJ1-6): EADIYQTPRYLVIGTGKKITLECSQTMGHDKMYWYQQDPGMELHLIHYSYGVNSTEKGDLSSESTVSRIRTEHFPLTLESARPSHTSQYLCASSAINSPLHFGNGTRLTVT.

The J gene is TRBJ2-1, the V gene TRBV27, with D possibly matching TRBD2 (6 bases). The CDR3 runs 15 residues. Germline CDR1 and CDR2: MNHEY and SMNVEV (reference sequence). The germline V and J ends were trimmed by 3 bases and 2 bases, with 11 bases remaining between them. CDR3 residues: CASSFRDFTYNEQFF. The CDR3 nucleotides are TGTGCCAGCAGTTTCCGGGACTTTACCTACAATGAGCAGTTCTTC.

The rearrangement joins TRBV7-9 to TRBJ2-2; a possible D gene is TRBD1 (6 bases). V lost 5 bases, J lost 6 bases, and 10 bases lay in between. The CDR3 runs to 13 residues. Germline V gene lookup returns CDR1 SEHNR and CDR2 FQNEAQ (reference sequence). The CDR3 DNA is TGTGCCAGCAGCCCGACAGGTCCCGGGGAGCTGTTTTTT. This translates into CASSPTGPGELFF.

This clone has only a few counts. The rearrangement joins TRBV2 to TRBJ1-5; 7 bases agree with TRBD1. Looked up from germline, CDR1 is SNHLY and CDR2 is FYNNEI. V dropped 6 bases and J dropped 2; count of bases not matched to a gene: 4. CDR3 length equals 14 residues. The CDR3 DNA reads TGTGCCAGCAGAGGGGACAGCGGCAATCAGCCCCAGCATTTT. This gives the protein CASRGDSGNQPQHF.

This clone was observed a handful of times. The sample contains more than one DNA sequence encoding this CDR3. The chain is built from TRBV28 and TRBJ2-7, with D unclear. The germline V gene encodes CDR1 MDHEN and CDR2 SYDVKM. The V and J ends lost 1 base and 5 bases respectively, with 6 bases between them. The length of the CDR3 is 12 residues. The CDR3 protein is CASSLSGHEQYF. The CDR3 DNA sequence: TGTGCCAGCAGTTTATCGGGCCACGAGCAGTACTTC. The variable domain in full, completed from reference TRBV28 and TRBJ2-7, reads DVKVTQSSRYLVKRTGEKVFLECVQDMDHENMFWYRQDPGLGLRLIYFSYDVKMKEKGDIPEGYSVSREKKERFSLILESASTNQTSMYLCASSLSGHEQYFGPGTRLTVT.

This clone was seen a few times. The V gene is TRBV5-6, the J gene TRBJ1-1; D might be TRBD1 (5 bases). Trimming cost V 2 bases and J 4 bases, with 15 bases left between them. Per germline, CDR1 SGHDT and CDR2 YYEEEE. The length of the CDR3 is 15 residues. The CDR3 region is CASSFTGRATTEAFF. The CDR3 region has the DNA TGTGCCAGCAGCTTCACGGGCAGGGCAACCACTGAAGCTTTCTTT. The variable domain in full, completed from reference TRBV5-6 and TRBJ1-1, reads DAGVTQSPTHLIKTRGQQVTLRCSPKSGHDTVSWYQQALGQGPQFIFQYYEEEERQRGNFPDRFSGHQFPNYSSELNVNALLLGDSALYLCASSFTGRATTEAFFGQGTRLTVV.

This chain uses TRBV25-1 with TRBJ2-5; TRBD1 matches at 8 bases. The length of the CDR3 is 17 residues. J was trimmed by 2 bases and V by 4 bases; bases with no gene match: 12. Germline CDR1 and CDR2: MGHDK and SYGVNS. The CDR3 nucleotides read TGTGCCAGCAGTGGAGTGCCTGGACAGGGCCGACAAGAGACCCAGTACTTC. Translated, it gives CASSGVPGQGRQETQYF.

V gene TRBV7-3 combines with J gene TRBJ2-1; D might be TRBD2 (6 bases). CDR1 and CDR2 (germline): SGHTA, FQGTGA. The ends were cut back, 5 bases at V and 8 bases at J, with 19 bases in the middle. The CDR3 length is 15 residues. The CDR3 region has the DNA TGTGCCAGCAGCCGGGGACTGGATGGGGTTCATGAGCAGTTCTTC. This gives the protein CASSRGLDGVHEQFF.

This clone appeared a few times. The CDR3: CASRLPASPSTQYF. The CDR3 DNA is TGTGCCAGCAGACTCCCAGCGTCCCCAAGTACGCAGTATTTT. V gene TRBV6-5 combines with J gene TRBJ2-3; D gene unclear. V dropped 6 bases and J dropped 8 bases, with 18 bases sitting between them. There are 14 residues in the CDR3. CDR1 and CDR2 (germline): MNHEY, SVGAGI.